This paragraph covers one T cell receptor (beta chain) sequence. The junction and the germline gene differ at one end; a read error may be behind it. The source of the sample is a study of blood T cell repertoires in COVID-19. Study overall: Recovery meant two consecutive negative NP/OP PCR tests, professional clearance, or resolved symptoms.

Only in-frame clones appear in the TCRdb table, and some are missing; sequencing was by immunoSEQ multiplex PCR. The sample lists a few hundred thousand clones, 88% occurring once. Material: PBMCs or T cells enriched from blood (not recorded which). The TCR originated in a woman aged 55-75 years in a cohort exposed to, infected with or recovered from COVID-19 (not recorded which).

DNA for the CDR3: TGTGCTAGCAGCCCCCCGACAGGGGTCCGCACCGGGGAGCTGTTTTTT. Its protein is CASSPPTGVRTGELFF. The chain couples TRBV7-7 to TRBJ2-2; 8 nucleotides line up with TRBD1. Germline CDR1 is SSHAT and CDR2 is FNYEAQ (reference sequence). CDR3 length: 16 residues.